The entry below describes one T cell receptor beta chain. This record belongs to a study of blood T cell repertoires in COVID-19. The length of the CDR3 is 16 residues. Trimming took 4 bases from V and 8 from J; bases not matched to a gene: 12. Germline V gives CDR1 SGHRS, CDR2 YFSETQ. Profiled with immunoSEQ multiplex PCR; TCRdb holds only in-frame clones, not every one. The table lists approximately 200,000 clones, approximately 85% of them singletons. Sequenced material: PBMCs or T cells enriched from blood (not recorded which). This clonotype originated in a woman in her twenties or thirties who had recovered from COVID-19. The chain uses TRBV5-1 and TRBJ1-2, with 12 bases aligning to TRBD1. CDR3 sequence: CASSAGQGAVVDGYTF. In DNA, the CDR3 is TGCGCCAGCAGCGCGGGACAGGGGGCTGTAGTTGACGGCTACACCTTC.